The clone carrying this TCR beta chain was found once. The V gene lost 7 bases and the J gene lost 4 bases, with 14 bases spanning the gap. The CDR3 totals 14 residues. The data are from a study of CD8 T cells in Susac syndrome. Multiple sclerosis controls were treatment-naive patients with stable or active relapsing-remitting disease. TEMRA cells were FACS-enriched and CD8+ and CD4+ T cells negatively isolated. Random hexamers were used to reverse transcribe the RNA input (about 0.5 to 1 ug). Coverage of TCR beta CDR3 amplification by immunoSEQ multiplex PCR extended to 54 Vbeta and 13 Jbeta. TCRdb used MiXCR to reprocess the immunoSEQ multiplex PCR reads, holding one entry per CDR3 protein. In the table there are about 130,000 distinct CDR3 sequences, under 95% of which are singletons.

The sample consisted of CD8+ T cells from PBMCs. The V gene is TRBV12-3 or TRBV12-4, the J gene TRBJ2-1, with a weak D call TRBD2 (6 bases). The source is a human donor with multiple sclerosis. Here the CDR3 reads CASTSAGRYNEQFF. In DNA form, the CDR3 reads TGTGCCAGCACATCGGCGGGAAGGTACAATGAGCAGTTCTTC.